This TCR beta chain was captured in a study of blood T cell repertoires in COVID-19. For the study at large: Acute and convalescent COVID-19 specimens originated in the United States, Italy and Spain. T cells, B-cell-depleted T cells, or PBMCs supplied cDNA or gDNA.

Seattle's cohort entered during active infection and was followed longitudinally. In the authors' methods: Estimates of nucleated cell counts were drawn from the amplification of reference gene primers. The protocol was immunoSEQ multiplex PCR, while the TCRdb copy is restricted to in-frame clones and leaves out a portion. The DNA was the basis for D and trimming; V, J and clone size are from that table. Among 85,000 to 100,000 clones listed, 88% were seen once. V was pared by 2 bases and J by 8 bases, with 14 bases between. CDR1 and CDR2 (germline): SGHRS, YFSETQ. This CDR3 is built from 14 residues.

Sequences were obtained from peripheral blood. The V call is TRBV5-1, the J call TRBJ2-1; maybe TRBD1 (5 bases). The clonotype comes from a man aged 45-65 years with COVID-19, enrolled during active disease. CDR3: CASSFDSLGYEQFF. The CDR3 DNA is TGCGCCAGCAGCTTTGACAGCCTAGGGTATGAGCAGTTCTTC.